These 20 T cell receptor beta chains were all obtained from the same sample, sequenced in a study of T cells after yellow fever vaccination. TCRdb itself ran the 5' RACE reads through MiXCR, one entry per CDR3 protein. The sample records 50,000 or so distinct CDR3 sequences, around 7% being singletons. The sample in question was CD8+ T cells sorted from PBMCs, obtained on the day of the first yellow fever vaccination. These receptors were taken from a man between 18 and 35 years old who received the YFV17D yellow fever vaccine.

There are a few counts of this clonotype. CDR3 nucleotides: TGTGCCAGCAGCTTAGTTATAGCGGGGGATGAGCAGTTCTTC. Amino acids: CASSLVIAGDEQFF. This chain links TRBV7-9 with TRBJ2-1; 9 bases are shared with TRBD2. CDR1 is SEHNR and CDR2 is FQNEAQ in the germline V gene (reference sequence). The CDR3 runs to 14 residues. Losses at the gene ends were 1 base for V and 8 bases for J; bases not matched to a gene: 3.

This chain links TRBV20-1 with TRBJ2-2, with TRBD1 identical over 8 bases. The germline CDR1 and CDR2 sequences are DFQATT and SNEGSKA (reference sequence). The J segment lost 7 bases and the V segment lost 6 bases, leaving 7 bases of the junction unmatched. The CDR3 is 13 residues long. The CDR3 region has the DNA TGCAGTGCCCTACAGGGGGAGAGCGGGGAGCTGTTTTTT. This translates into CSALQGESGELFF.

Ten or more counts support this clonotype. The CDR3 bases are TGCAGCGTTGAGTTCAGGAGAGGGTCCTACGAGCAGTACTTC. It yields the protein CSVEFRRGSYEQYF. The J gene is TRBJ2-7, the V gene TRBV29-1; D might be TRBD2 (5 bases). V lost 3 bases and J 1 base, leaving 13 bases between the germline ends. CDR1 and CDR2 from the germline V gene are SQVTM and ANQGSEA. The CDR3 has 14 residues.

This clonotype was counted ten times or more. This chain uses TRBV12-3 or TRBV12-4 with TRBJ2-3; D perhaps matches TRBD2 (5 bases). The CDR3 consists of 14 residues. Trimming took 5 bases from V and 0 from J, leaving 9 bases between them. CDR3 in amino acids: CASSPGVSTDTQYF. The CDR3 DNA follows: TGTGCCAGCAGTCCCGGGGTGAGCACAGATACGCAGTATTTT.

This rearrangement joins TRBV6-2 or TRBV6-3 to TRBJ2-5, with TRBD2 matching over 13 bases. V shed 6 bases and J 1 base; nucleotides not matched to a gene: 5. Germline values: CDR1 MNHEY, CDR2 SVGEGT. This CDR3 has 16 amino acids. The CDR3, as DNA: TGTGCCAGCAGCTCTGGACTAGCGGGGGTCCAAGAGACCCAGTACTTC. The encoded protein is CASSSGLAGVQETQYF.

This clonotype was found a few times. V usage is TRBV15 and J usage is TRBJ1-3, with D hard to call. The CDR3 loop spans 15 amino acids. Germline CDR1 and CDR2: LNHNV and YYDKDF (reference sequence). With 0 bases removed from V and 2 bases from J, the gap between germline ends came to 8 bases. The CDR3 loop is CATSREGSPGNTIYF. CDR3 DNA: TGTGCCACCAGCAGAGAAGGGTCGCCTGGAAACACCATATATTTT.

This chain connects TRBV2 to TRBJ2-7; 8 bases fit TRBD1. The V segment lost 10 bases and the J segment 4 bases; nucleotides outside the gene matches: 9. CDR3 size: 13 residues. Germline CDR1 and CDR2: SNHLY and FYNNEI. Written as DNA, the CDR3 is TGTGCCACCGACAGGGGAGATGGATACGAGCAGTACTTC. It translates to CATDRGDGYEQYF. Together with reference TRBV2 and TRBJ2-7, the CDR3 gives the full variable domain: EPEVTQTPSHQVTQMGQEVILRCVPISNHLYFYWYRQILGQKVEFLVSFYNNEISEKSEIFDDQFSVERPDGSNFTLKIRSTKLEDSAMYFCATDRGDGYEQYFGPGTRLTVT.

This clonotype was seen at least ten times. The V gene is TRBV4-3, the J gene TRBJ2-3, with D unresolved. The V end lost 4 bases, the J end lost 2 bases, and 13 bases lay between the germline ends. Germline V gene lookup returns CDR1 LGHNA and CDR2 YSLEER. This CDR3 has 15 amino acids. As DNA, the CDR3 is TGCGCCAGCAGCCTCGACGGGCGCGACACAGATACGCAGTATTTT. Its translation is CASSLDGRDTDTQYF.

This clonotype was counted ten times or more. V and J are TRBV13 and TRBJ2-5; no clear D. Trimming took 5 bases from V and 5 from J, leaving 18 bases between them. Germline CDR1 and CDR2: PRHDT and FYEKMQ (reference sequence). This CDR3 has 15 residues. As DNA, the CDR3 is TGTGCCAGCAGCATCTCCCGAGGCAGGTGGGAGACCCAGTACTTC. Translation: CASSISRGRWETQYF.

The DNA of the CDR3 is TGCGCCAGCAGCTTAGGACAGGGGGCGGCCTACGAGCAGTACTTC. Its translation is CASSLGQGAAYEQYF. V usage is TRBV5-1 and J usage is TRBJ2-7; 11 bases are shared with TRBD1. The CDR3 contains 15 residues. Germline CDR1 SGHRS, CDR2 YFSETQ. The trim removed 2 bases at V and 2 bases at J, leaving 3 bases unmatched.

The rearrangement links TRBV5-1 to TRBJ2-7; TRBD2 is a possible D gene (5 bases). The CDR3 has 14 amino acids. Trimming shortened V by 1 base and J by 7 bases, and 15 bases separated the two germline ends. Germline V gives CDR1 SGHRS, CDR2 YFSETQ. CDR3 nucleotide sequence: TGCGCCAGCAGCTTGAGACGGACTCTTCAGGAGCAGTACTTC. Its translation: CASSLRRTLQEQYF.

The V and J genes are TRBV5-1 and TRBJ2-3, with D tentatively TRBD1 (5 bases). V was trimmed by 4 bases and J by 0 bases, leaving 12 bases between them. This CDR3 contains 15 residues. CDR1 SGHRS and CDR2 YFSETQ come from the germline V gene. CDR3 protein: CASSRRQPSTDTQYF. DNA for the CDR3: TGCGCCAGCAGCCGCCGACAGCCTAGCACAGATACGCAGTATTTT.

The chain has TRBV6-2 or TRBV6-3 and TRBJ1-6; the D is unclear. V shed 6 bases and J shed 9 bases, with 15 bases lying between them. The germline CDR1 and CDR2 sequences are MNHEY and SVGEGT. This CDR3 has 14 amino acids. The CDR3: CASSLYGPSSPLHF. The CDR3 nucleotides are TGTGCCAGCAGCCTTTACGGCCCCAGTTCACCCCTCCACTTT.

This clonotype was detected a few times. The rearrangement links TRBV7-9 to TRBJ1-2, with D possibly being TRBD1 (5 bases). V gave up 5 bases and J gave up 3 bases, with 16 bases separating them. This CDR3 contains 15 residues. Germline assignment: CDR1 SEHNR and CDR2 FQNEAQ (reference sequence). The CDR3 loop reads CASSGYGAGDYGYTF. Written as DNA, the CDR3 is TGTGCCAGCAGCGGCTACGGGGCGGGTGACTATGGCTACACCTTC.

This clonotype has a count of ten or more. This sequence joins TRBV29-1 and TRBJ2-7; weak D call: TRBD2 (5 bases). V was trimmed by 5 bases and J by 0 bases, leaving 11 bases between them. CDR3 length equals 13 residues. Germline CDR1 and CDR2: SQVTM and ANQGSEA. The CDR3 protein is CSVFGVSSYEQYF. The CDR3 nucleotides are TGCAGCGTTTTCGGGGTAAGCTCCTACGAGCAGTACTTC.

This clonotype was observed many times. This rearrangement joins TRBV6-2 or TRBV6-3 to TRBJ1-2; D gene unclear. CDR1 and CDR2 from the germline V gene are MNHEY and SVGEGT. This CDR3 comprises 10 residues. The V gene lost 8 bases and the J gene lost 8 bases, with 9 bases spanning the gap. CDR3 in amino acids: CASFGNGYTF. The CDR3 DNA is TGTGCCAGCTTCGGGAACGGCTACACCTTC.

This clonotype has ten or more counts. This chain links TRBV6-2 or TRBV6-3 with TRBJ2-3; D tentatively fits TRBD1 or TRBD2 (5 bases each). V lost 2 bases, J lost 4 bases, and 13 bases lay in between. The CDR3 sequence is 15 residues long. CDR1 is MNHEY, CDR2 SVGEGT, per germline. The CDR3 loop is CASSYGLLGADTQYF. CDR3 in DNA: TGTGCCAGCAGTTACGGACTTTTGGGGGCAGATACGCAGTATTTT.

The V and J genes are TRBV12-3 or TRBV12-4 and TRBJ2-5; D is undetermined. Trimming pared 3 bases from V and 5 bases from J, leaving 16 bases between. The CDR3 consists of 15 residues. CDR3 sequence (DNA): TGTGCCAGCAGTTTCGAGAGCGACGGGTTGGAGACCCAGTACTTC. This gives the protein CASSFESDGLETQYF.

This clonotype turned up a few times. V and J are TRBV30 and TRBJ2-2; perhaps TRBD1 as D (5 bases). Germline V gene sequence: CDR1 GTSNPN, CDR2 SVGIG (reference sequence). CDR3 length equals 14 residues. V was shortened by 0 bases and J by 6 bases, with 11 bases between the two germline ends. The CDR3: CAWSVPGLPGELFF. The DNA of the CDR3 is TGTGCCTGGAGTGTACCAGGGTTACCCGGGGAGCTGTTTTTT.

As concerns this clonotype: A much larger clone differs by one base, so this may be a read error. The chain employs TRBV19 and TRBJ2-2; 9 bases align to TRBD1. There are 14 residues in the CDR3. The germline gives CDR1 LNHDA, CDR2 SQIVND (reference sequence). CDR3 protein: CASRLTGGTVELFF. Here the CDR3 DNA reads TGTGCCAGTAGGCTGACAGGGGGAACCGTGGAGCTGTTTTTT.